The 24 T cell receptor beta chains in this list originate from one sample, sequenced in a study of control samples from healthy donors and cancer patients. The method was immunoSEQ multiplex PCR; TCRdb's version includes in-frame clones alone and lacks a portion of them. There are over 80,000 clones in the sample; roughly three quarters occur only once, and over 9.5% lies in the top ten. Source material: blood. Receptor source: a woman between 25 and 40 years old in good health.

This clone was counted a few times. This chain joins TRBV5-1 and TRBJ2-5; 11 bases are shared with TRBD2. After removal of 4 bases from V and 2 bases from J, the junction contained 4 bases not matched to a gene. This CDR3 has 15 amino acids. CDR1 and CDR2 (germline): SGHRS, YFSETQ. The CDR3 sequence is CASSVGTSGQETQYF. CDR3 nucleotides: TGCGCCAGCAGCGTCGGGACTAGCGGACAAGAGACCCAGTACTTC.

The CDR3 DNA reads as TGTGCCATCGCAGGGACGAACACTGAAGCTTTCTTT. Protein product: CAIAGTNTEAFF. V gene TRBV10-3 combines with J gene TRBJ1-1; D is possibly TRBD1 (5 bases). V shed 8 bases and J shed 1 base, with 8 bases lying between them. The CDR3 is 12 amino acids. CDR1 and CDR2 (germline): ENHRY, SYGVKD.

This clone was detected a few times. The same CDR3 is also encoded by other DNA sequences in this sample. The V gene is TRBV30, the J gene TRBJ1-1, with a possible D match to TRBD1 (5 bases). This CDR3 region has 15 residues. The germline V and J ends were trimmed by 0 bases and 0 bases, with 11 bases remaining between them. From germline, CDR1 is GTSNPN and CDR2 SVGIG (reference sequence). CDR3 residues: CAWSVGGALNTEAFF. DNA for the CDR3: TGTGCCTGGAGTGTCGGCGGGGCTTTGAACACTGAAGCTTTCTTT.

This clone was seen once. This sequence joins TRBV9 and TRBJ2-2, with a possible D match to TRBD2 (6 bases). V shed 4 bases and J shed 5 bases, with 21 bases lying between them. CDR1 is SGDLS and CDR2 is YYNGEE in the germline V gene. The CDR3 has 17 amino acids. The CDR3 bases are TGTGCCAGCAGCTTTAATCCGGGACTCCCAGATACCGGGGAGCTGTTTTTT. It specifies CASSFNPGLPDTGELFF.

CDR3 sequence reads: CSVVGTRGTEAFF. The DNA of the CDR3 is TGCAGCGTTGTAGGGACCAGGGGCACTGAAGCTTTCTTT. This chain connects TRBV29-1 to TRBJ1-1, with D perhaps matching TRBD1 (6 bases). CDR1 and CDR2 from the germline V gene are SQVTM and ANQGSEA. This CDR3 is 13 amino acids long. Trimming took off 4 bases at V and 4 bases at J, with 13 bases between the two ends. The variable domain in full, with the rest retrieved from reference TRBV29-1 and TRBJ1-1, is SAVISQKPSRDICQRGTSLTIQCQVDSQVTMMFWYRQQPGQSLTLIATANQGSEATYESGFVIDKFPISRPNLTFSTLTVSNMSPEDSSIYLCSVVGTRGTEAFFGQGTRLTVV.

CDR3 loop: CASSSPVGMEETQYF. CDR3 DNA sequence: TGTGCCAGCAGCTCACCAGTAGGTATGGAAGAGACCCAGTACTTC. The J gene is TRBJ2-5, the V gene TRBV11-2; D is ambiguous. The V gene lost 4 bases and the J gene lost 3 bases, with 15 bases spanning the gap. The CDR3 sequence is 15 residues long. The V gene's germline CDR1 is SGHAT and CDR2 FQNNGV.

The J gene is TRBJ1-5, the V gene TRBV5-1; 8 bases are shared with TRBD1. CDR1 and CDR2 (germline): SGHRS, YFSETQ. J was trimmed by 4 bases and V by 4 bases; bases with no gene match: 7. The CDR3 sequence is 15 residues long. The CDR3 loop is CASSSGTGINQPQHF. As DNA, the CDR3 is TGCGCCAGCAGCAGCGGGACAGGCATAAATCAGCCCCAGCATTTT. The full variable domain, rest sourced from reference TRBV5-1 and TRBJ1-5, is KAGVTQTPRYLIKTRGQQVTLSCSPISGHRSVSWYQQTPGQGLQFLFEYFSETQRNKGNFPGRFSGRQFSNSRSEMNVSTLELGDSALYLCASSSGTGINQPQHFGDGTRLSIL.

The CDR3 region is CASSPLLAGAYNEQFF. The CDR3 DNA follows: TGTGCCAGCAGCCCGTTGCTAGCGGGGGCCTACAATGAGCAGTTCTTC. This chain links TRBV14 with TRBJ2-1, with 10 nucleotides matching TRBD2. Germline V gives CDR1 SGHDN, CDR2 FVKESK. The V gene end was trimmed by 4 bases and the J gene end by 2 bases; junction bases not matched to a gene: 5. This CDR3 is built from 16 residues.

The V gene is TRBV19, the J gene TRBJ2-5; D is undetermined. The CDR3 extends over 13 amino acids. V lost 5 bases to trimming and J lost 5 bases, with 12 bases between them. Germline V lookup: CDR1 LNHDA, CDR2 SQIVND (reference sequence). CDR3: CASSGPRWETQYF. DNA of the CDR3: TGTGCCAGTAGTGGTCCGAGGTGGGAGACCCAGTACTTC.

The chain is built from TRBV5-1 and TRBJ1-1; the match to TRBD1 covers 7 bases. V lost 0 bases to trimming and J lost 1 base; unmatched junction nucleotides: 3. The CDR3 spans 15 residues. From germline, CDR1 is SGHRS and CDR2 YFSETQ. The CDR3 DNA is TGCGCCAGCAGCTTGGACGGGACAGCGAACACTGAAGCTTTCTTT. Translated, it gives CASSLDGTANTEAFF.

This chain uses TRBV6-5 with TRBJ1-1, with D uncertain. The CDR3 loop spans 13 amino acids. In germline, CDR1 is MNHEY, CDR2 SVGAGI. With 6 bases removed from V and 2 bases from J, the gap between germline ends came to 10 bases. CDR3 protein: CASRALRNTEAFF. The CDR3 DNA reads as TGTGCCAGCAGGGCACTAAGAAACACTGAAGCTTTCTTT.

The CDR3 DNA reads as TGCAGCGGAGTGGGGGAAGGGTACTGGGACACTGAAGCTTTCTTT. The encoded protein is CSGVGEGYWDTEAFF. The chain recombines TRBV29-1 with TRBJ1-1; the D gene is possibly TRBD1 (5 bases). Deletions cut 7 bases from V and 3 bases from J, with 21 bases between. The length of the CDR3 is 15 residues. Germline V gives CDR1 SQVTM, CDR2 ANQGSEA.

The chain combines TRBV3-1 (or the pseudogene TRBV3-2) with TRBJ2-5; the D is unclear. This CDR3 comprises 12 residues. Germline values: CDR1 LGHDT, CDR2 YNNKEL (reference sequence). The V end lost 6 bases, the J end lost 4 bases, and 9 bases lay between the germline ends. Written as DNA, the CDR3 is TGTGCCAGCAGAATAGGCGGAGAGACCCAGTACTTC. It translates to CASRIGGETQYF.

The chain combines TRBV9 with TRBJ1-4; 7 bases are a match to TRBD1. V lost 4 bases to trimming and J lost 2 bases; unmatched junction nucleotides: 2. CDR1 and CDR2 (germline): SGDLS, YYNGEE. This CDR3 has 14 amino acids. The CDR3 spells CASSSGGTNEKLFF. The CDR3 region has the DNA TGTGCCAGCAGCTCAGGGGGGACTAATGAAAAACTGTTTTTT.

This clone was seen a few times. The chain is built from TRBV12-3 or TRBV12-4 and TRBJ1-1; D is unresolved. The CDR3 loop spans 13 amino acids. Trimming stripped 7 bases from V and 1 base from J, with 10 bases between. The CDR3 region is CASTRTGNTEAFF. Written as DNA, the CDR3 is TGTGCCAGCACCCGGACGGGGAACACTGAAGCTTTCTTT.

This rearrangement joins TRBV10-3 to TRBJ1-1; D is unresolved. From germline, CDR1 is ENHRY and CDR2 SYGVKD. The CDR3 runs 12 residues. Trimming pared 6 bases from V and 5 bases from J, leaving 10 bases between. The CDR3 region has the DNA TGTGCCATCAGGGGAGCTAGTACTGAAGCTTTCTTT. This translates into CAIRGASTEAFF.

This chain connects TRBV5-1 to TRBJ2-1; 9 bases are shared with TRBD2. J gave up 4 bases and V 4 bases, and 6 bases lay outside the gene matches. CDR3 length: 15 residues. The V gene's germline CDR1 is SGHRS and CDR2 YFSETQ. CDR3 DNA sequence: TGCGCCAGCAGCCCCGCGGGGGGGATTTACAATGAGCAGTTCTTC. This sequence encodes CASSPAGGIYNEQFF.

J is TRBJ2-3 and V is TRBV2; TRBD2 matches 13 bases. CDR1 and CDR2 (germline): SNHLY, FYNNEI. J was trimmed by 8 bases and V by 7 bases; bases with no gene match: 6. The CDR3 loop spans 14 amino acids. The CDR3 loop is CASKTSGGAGTQYF. The DNA of the CDR3 is TGTGCCAGCAAAACTAGCGGGGGGGCGGGTACGCAGTATTTT.

The chain links TRBV7-2 to TRBJ1-5; D not certain. The CDR3 extends over 16 amino acids. The germline V gene encodes CDR1 SGHTA and CDR2 FQGNSA. Trimming pared 1 base from V and 0 bases from J, leaving 10 bases between. The CDR3 coding sequence is TGTGCCAGCAGCTTAGGCGGGGTCCATAGCAATCAGCCCCAGCATTTT. Translating it yields CASSLGGVHSNQPQHF.

The chain combines TRBV2 with TRBJ2-4, with no clear D. The CDR3 has 16 residues. Per germline, CDR1 SNHLY and CDR2 FYNNEI. Trimming cost V 2 bases and J 0 bases, with 11 bases left between them. The CDR3 coding sequence is TGTGCCAGCAGTGAATCCGTGGTTTTAGCCAAAAACATTCAGTACTTC. Translating gives CASSESVVLAKNIQYF.

This clone was recorded only once. CDR3 coding DNA: TGTGCCAGCTCACCGAACAGGGGGGGAATGAACACTGAAGCTTTCTTT. Translation gives CASSPNRGGMNTEAFF. This chain joins TRBV18 and TRBJ1-1, with 8 bases that match TRBD1. Germline V gene data show CDR1 as KGHSH and CDR2 as LQKENI. The CDR3 runs to 16 residues. Trimming at V came to 3 bases and at J to 0 bases, leaving 6 bases not matched to a gene. Drawing the rest from reference TRBV18 and TRBJ1-1, the complete variable domain is NAGVMQNPRHLVRRRGQEARLRCSPMKGHSHVYWYRQLPEEGLKFMVYLQKENIIDESGMPKERFSAEFPKEGPSILRIQQVVRGDSAAYFCASSPNRGGMNTEAFFGQGTRLTVV.

The chain uses TRBV30 and TRBJ2-7; TRBD1 aligns across 8 bases. From germline, CDR1 is GTSNPN and CDR2 SVGIG (reference sequence). With 0 bases clipped from V and 6 bases from J, the junction kept 1 base outside the gene matches. This CDR3 is built from 12 residues. CDR3 bases: TGTGCCTGGAGTGTCAGGGGGCGCGAGCAGTACTTC. This encodes CAWSVRGREQYF.

With regard to this clone: Likely a read error: the CDR3 ends without its conserved phenylalanine or tryptophan. The DNA is omitted, as the CDR3 cannot be located on it reliably, and the CDR3 follows TCRdb's listing. CDR3 amino acids: CARSGGPG. The gene calls are TRBV5-3 and TRBJ1-1. TRBV5-3 has ORF status, its function being uncertain. The CDR3 adds up to 8 amino acids, both ends counted.

The chain joins TRBV5-6 to TRBJ1-3; weak D call: TRBD1 (5 bases). CDR3 length: 15 amino acids. Germline CDR1 reads SGHDT; CDR2 reads YYEEEE. V lost 0 bases, J lost 2 bases, and 9 bases lay in between. The CDR3 reads CASSLEGFTGNTIYF. Here the CDR3 DNA reads TGTGCCAGCAGCTTGGAGGGGTTCACTGGAAACACCATATATTTT.